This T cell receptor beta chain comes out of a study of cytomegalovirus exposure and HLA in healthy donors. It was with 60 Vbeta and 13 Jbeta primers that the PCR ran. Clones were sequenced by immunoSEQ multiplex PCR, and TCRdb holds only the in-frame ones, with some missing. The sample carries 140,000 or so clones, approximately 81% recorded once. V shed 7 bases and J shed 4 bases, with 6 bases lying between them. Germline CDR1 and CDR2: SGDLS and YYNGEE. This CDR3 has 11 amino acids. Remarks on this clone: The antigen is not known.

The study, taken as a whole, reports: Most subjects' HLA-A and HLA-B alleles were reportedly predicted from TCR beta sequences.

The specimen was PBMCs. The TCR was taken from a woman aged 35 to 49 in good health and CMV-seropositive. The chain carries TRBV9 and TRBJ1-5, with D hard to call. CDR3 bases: TGTGCCAGCGGGGAGAATCAGCCCCAGCATTTT. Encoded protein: CASGENQPQHF. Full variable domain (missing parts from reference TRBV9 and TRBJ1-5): DSGVTQTPKHLITATGQRVTLRCSPRSGDLSVYWYQQSLDQGLQFLIQYYNGEERAKGNILERFSAQQFPDLHSELNLSSLELGDSALYFCASGENQPQHFGDGTRLSIL.